Each of the 8 T cell receptor beta chains below was sequenced from the same sample in a study of Tregs in tolerant kidney transplant recipients. TCRdb's copy holds only in-frame clones and misses some; the assay was immunoSEQ multiplex PCR. The profile covers tens of thousands of clones, with about 90% appearing a single time and approximately 16% taken by the ten largest. Recipients received nonmyeloablative bone marrow transplants from related graft donors, with transient mixed chimerism. This specimen was CD8+ T cells from blood (PBMCs), taken 24 months after the transplant. These receptor sequences come from a human patient who received a combined kidney and bone marrow transplant. The graft donor may have given rise to some T cells.

This clone was counted once. The rearrangement joins TRBV29-1 to TRBJ1-1, with 9 bases that match TRBD1. The ends lost 7 bases at V and 7 bases at J; junction bases unmatched: 7. The CDR3 runs 12 residues. CDR1 and CDR2 (germline): SQVTM, ANQGSEA. CDR3 loop: CSATGQGVEAFF. CDR3 sequence (DNA): TGCAGCGCGACGGGACAGGGAGTTGAAGCTTTCTTT.

This clone has a single count. The chain joins TRBV5-4 to TRBJ2-7; tentatively, D is TRBD2 (6 bases). Trimming cost V 10 bases and J 3 bases, with 17 bases left between them. Germline-derived CDR1 and CDR2 are SGHNT and YYREEE (reference sequence). The CDR3 length is 13 residues. In nucleotides, the CDR3 is TGTGCCGTAGCGGCGGGGTCACTCTACGAGCAGTACTTC. As protein: CAVAAGSLYEQYF.

J is TRBJ1-5 and V is TRBV27; D remains unclear. This CDR3 region has 15 residues. V was cut by 5 bases and J by 3 bases, with 14 bases left in between. CDR1 and CDR2 (germline): MNHEY, SMNVEV (reference sequence). CDR3: CASSPDPAANQPQHF. DNA of the CDR3: TGTGCCAGCAGTCCTGACCCGGCGGCCAATCAGCCCCAGCATTTT.

The genes are TRBV6-1 and TRBJ2-7; D is perhaps TRBD1 (5 bases). The CDR3 is made up of 14 amino acids. CDR1 is MNHNS and CDR2 is SASEGT in the germline V gene. V was shortened by 1 base and J by 4 bases, with 11 bases between the two germline ends. The CDR3 DNA reads TGTGCCAGCAGTGAAGATCCAGACAGATACGAGCAGTACTTC. This gives the protein CASSEDPDRYEQYF.

A single count supports this clone. The V gene is TRBV2, the J gene TRBJ2-7, with 7 nucleotides matching TRBD1. This CDR3 is 15 amino acids long. Germline V gene data show CDR1 as SNHLY and CDR2 as FYNNEI. The V segment lost 5 bases and the J segment 3 bases; nucleotides outside the gene matches: 10. The CDR3 coding sequence is TGTGCCAGCAGTACCTTAAGGACAGGTCACTACGAGCAGTACTTC. It yields the protein CASSTLRTGHYEQYF.

The chain employs TRBV4-3 and TRBJ2-7, with 7 bases aligning to TRBD2. This CDR3 region has 14 residues. Losses at the gene ends were 1 base for V and 6 bases for J; bases not matched to a gene: 6. Germline CDR1 is LGHNA and CDR2 is YSLEER. The CDR3 region is CASSQGWGTIEQYF. As DNA, the CDR3 is TGCGCCAGCAGCCAAGGGTGGGGGACTATCGAGCAGTACTTC.

This chain uses TRBV25-1 with TRBJ2-1; TRBD1 aligns across 8 bases. This CDR3 region has 14 residues. Trimming cost V 6 bases and J 8 bases; bases outside gene matches: 9. Germline CDR1 reads MGHDK; CDR2 reads SYGVNS. The DNA of the CDR3 is TGTGCCAGCAGCCCCGGACAGGGCTCGGATGAGCAGTTCTTC. As protein: CASSPGQGSDEQFF.

The rearrangement uses TRBV5-1 and TRBJ2-7; a possible D gene is TRBD2 (5 bases). The CDR3 extends over 14 amino acids. V was trimmed by 0 bases and J by 2 bases, leaving 9 bases between them. Germline CDR1 and CDR2: SGHRS and YFSETQ. DNA of the CDR3: TGCGCCAGCAGCTTGGGCGGGCCCCCCTACGAGCAGTACTTC. It codes for CASSLGGPPYEQYF.